A single sample gave rise to the 15 T cell receptor beta chains below, sequenced in a study of human T cells and chemical hapten exposure. MiXCR, run by TCRdb on the 5' RACE reads, gives a single entry per CDR3 protein. Among some 150,000 distinct CDR3 sequences listed, 3.5% to 5% were seen once. Unfractionated whole blood was the source from which total RNA was extracted. These receptors all stem from a female donor in good health.

In this sample, this clonotype turned up many times. This chain links TRBV9 with TRBJ2-1; TRBD2 matches 8 bases. CDR1 is SGDLS and CDR2 is YYNGEE in the germline V gene. The CDR3 is 15 amino acids. Trimming at V came to 3 bases and at J to 7 bases, leaving 9 bases not matched to a gene. The CDR3 sequence is CASSERGGTTNEQFF. The CDR3 nucleotides are TGTGCCAGCAGCGAACGGGGGGGTACTACTAATGAGCAGTTCTTC. The full variable domain, in which reference TRBV9 and TRBJ2-1 provide the parts outside the CDR3, is DSGVTQTPKHLITATGQRVTLRCSPRSGDLSVYWYQQSLDQGLQFLIQYYNGEERAKGNILERFSAQQFPDLHSELNLSSLELGDSALYFCASSERGGTTNEQFFGPGTRLTVL.

The rearrangement joins TRBV27 to TRBJ1-2; a weak D match, TRBD1 (5 bases). This CDR3 region has 13 residues. V was cut by 2 bases and J by 4 bases, with 8 bases left in between. Germline assignment: CDR1 MNHEY and CDR2 SMNVEV (reference sequence). DNA of the CDR3: TGTGCCAGCAGTTTAAGAGGGACCTATGGCTACACCTTC. Its translation: CASSLRGTYGYTF.

This clonotype was picked up many times. The chain recombines TRBV18 with TRBJ1-6, with a weak D call TRBD1 (5 bases). The germline gives CDR1 KGHSH, CDR2 LQKENI. The CDR3 consists of 16 residues. The V end was cut by 2 bases, the J end by 6 bases, with 14 bases between. CDR3 residues: CASSPYGQGINSPLHF. Here the CDR3 DNA reads TGTGCCAGCTCACCATACGGGCAGGGCATTAATTCACCCCTCCACTTT.

This clonotype has at least ten counts. The J gene is TRBJ1-6, the V gene TRBV20-1, with D possibly TRBD1 on 5 matching bases. The CDR3 is 19 residues long. CDR1 and CDR2 (germline): DFQATT, SNEGSKA (reference sequence). V was cut by 5 bases and J by 0 bases, with 23 bases left in between. CDR3 residues: CSAQMTVKFSSSYNSPLHF. CDR3 nucleotide sequence: TGCAGTGCTCAGATGACAGTCAAATTCTCTAGCTCCTATAATTCACCCCTCCACTTT.

Many counts were recorded for this clonotype. This sequence joins TRBV12-3 or TRBV12-4 and TRBJ2-7; D is undetermined. V lost 1 base and J lost 0, with 10 bases in between. The CDR3 runs to 15 residues. CDR3 amino acids: CASSLVGQSSYEQYF. In DNA form, the CDR3 reads TGTGCCAGCAGTTTAGTTGGGCAGAGCTCCTACGAGCAGTACTTC.

There are many counts of this clonotype. The J gene is TRBJ1-1, the V gene TRBV5-4; TRBD1 matches at 8 bases. The germline CDR1 and CDR2 sequences are SGHNT and YYREEE (reference sequence). The trim removed 4 bases at V and 3 bases at J, leaving 2 bases unmatched. This CDR3 has 13 amino acids. CDR3 sequence (DNA): TGTGCCAGCAGCGGGGACAGGCACACTGAAGCTTTCTTT. Protein: CASSGDRHTEAFF.

This clonotype showed up just a few times. The rearrangement uses TRBV4-3 and TRBJ1-5; D is unresolved. Trimming removed 2 bases from V and 2 bases from J, with 7 bases in between. The CDR3 runs to 14 residues. Germline CDR1 and CDR2: LGHNA and YSLEER. CDR3 loop: CASSQTHGNQPQHF. DNA of the CDR3: TGCGCCAGCAGCCAAACCCATGGCAATCAGCCCCAGCATTTT.

This clonotype was picked up many times. The chain recombines TRBV12-3 or TRBV12-4 with TRBJ1-2, with 9 bases that match TRBD1. Trimming cost V 7 bases and J 5 bases; bases outside gene matches: 5. The CDR3 has 13 residues. In nucleotides, the CDR3 is TGTGCCAGCACCGACAGGGGGGGATATGGCTACACCTTC. This translates into CASTDRGGYGYTF.

This clonotype was counted many times. The V gene is TRBV5-1, the J gene TRBJ1-4, with D perhaps TRBD1 (5 bases). The CDR3 covers 15 residues. V lost 5 bases, J lost 4 bases, and 15 bases lay in between. Germline values: CDR1 SGHRS, CDR2 YFSETQ. Here the CDR3 DNA reads TGCGCCAGCAGTTACGGGGACGGATTTAATGAAAAACTGTTTTTT. Translation: CASSYGDGFNEKLFF.

This clonotype was detected a few times. The chain employs TRBV11-3 and TRBJ2-5, with D possibly matching TRBD2 (6 bases). CDR1 is SGHNT, CDR2 YENEEA, per germline. The V and J ends lost 1 base and 1 base respectively, with 13 bases between them. This CDR3 is 16 amino acids long. The chain's CDR3 is CASSLGAAGSQETQYF. CDR3 nucleotides: TGTGCCAGCAGCTTAGGAGCGGCGGGGAGCCAAGAGACCCAGTACTTC. Combining the CDR3 with reference TRBV11-3 and TRBJ2-5 gives the whole variable domain EAGVVQSPRYKIIEKKQPVAFWCNPISGHNTLYWYLQNLGQGPELLIRYENEEAVDDSQLPKDRFSAERLKGVDSTLKIQPAELGDSAVYLCASSLGAAGSQETQYFGPGTRLLVL.

This clonotype was counted ten times or more. The chain employs TRBV6-6 and TRBJ2-1, with 7 nucleotides matching TRBD2. Germline CDR1 reads MNHNY; CDR2 reads SVGAGI (reference sequence). CDR3 length: 11 residues. The V and J ends lost 5 bases and 9 bases, in that order; junction bases with no gene match: 1. The CDR3 region has the DNA TGTGCCAGCAGTACGGGGGGTGAGCAGTTCTTC. Protein sequence: CASSTGGEQFF.

This clonotype has more than one count but fewer than ten. The V and J genes are TRBV2 and TRBJ1-1; D gene uncertain. Trimming removed 6 bases from V and 8 bases from J, with 37 bases in between. The CDR3 is 20 residues long. CDR1 is SNHLY and CDR2 is FYNNEI in the germline V gene. The CDR3 protein is CASSATVTVDSLRLAREAFF. CDR3 nucleotides: TGTGCCAGCAGCGCCACCGTGACGGTCGACTCCCTCCGCCTCGCTCGGGAAGCTTTCTTT. Variable domain in full (rest from reference TRBV2 and TRBJ1-1): EPEVTQTPSHQVTQMGQEVILRCVPISNHLYFYWYRQILGQKVEFLVSFYNNEISEKSEIFDDQFSVERPDGSNFTLKIRSTKLEDSAMYFCASSATVTVDSLRLAREAFFGQGTRLTVV.

This clonotype was picked up a small number of times. This chain joins TRBV11-1 and TRBJ1-5; D remains unclear. The CDR3 length is 14 residues. CDR1 is SGHAT, CDR2 FQDESV, per germline (reference sequence). The V end was cut by 2 bases, the J end by 11 bases, with 16 bases between. The CDR3 loop is CASSLSNGEGSQHF. The CDR3 nucleotides are TGTGCCAGCAGCTTAAGTAACGGGGAAGGCTCCCAGCATTTT.

There are many counts of this clonotype. The chain employs TRBV12-3 or TRBV12-4 and TRBJ2-5; 13 nucleotides agree with TRBD2. After removal of 1 base from V and 5 bases from J, the junction contained 4 bases not matched to a gene. This CDR3 is 16 amino acids long. CDR3 nucleotides: TGTGCCAGCAGTTTAGGGGGACTAGCGGGGCTGGAGACCCAGTACTTC. Its translation: CASSLGGLAGLETQYF.

This clonotype came up a few times. V gene TRBV5-1 combines with J gene TRBJ1-2, with D possibly being TRBD1 (6 bases). Germline CDR1 reads SGHRS; CDR2 reads YFSETQ. The CDR3 extends over 14 amino acids. The V gene lost 2 bases and the J gene lost 4 bases, with 12 bases spanning the gap. CDR3 sequence (DNA): TGCGCCAGCAGCTTAGGAGGGGGGAGCTATGGCTACACCTTC. Residues: CASSLGGGSYGYTF.